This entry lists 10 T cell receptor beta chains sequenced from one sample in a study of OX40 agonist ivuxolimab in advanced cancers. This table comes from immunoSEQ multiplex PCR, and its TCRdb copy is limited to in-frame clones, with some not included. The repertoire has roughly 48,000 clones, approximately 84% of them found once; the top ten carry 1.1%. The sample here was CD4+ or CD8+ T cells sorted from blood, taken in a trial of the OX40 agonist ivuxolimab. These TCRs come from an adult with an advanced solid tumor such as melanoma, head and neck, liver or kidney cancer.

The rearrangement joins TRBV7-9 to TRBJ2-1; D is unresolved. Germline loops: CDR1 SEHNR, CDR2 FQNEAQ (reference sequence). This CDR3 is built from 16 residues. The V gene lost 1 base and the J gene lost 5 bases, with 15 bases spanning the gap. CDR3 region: CASSLGGTSPNNEQFF. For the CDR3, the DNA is TGTGCCAGCAGCTTAGGTGGTACCTCCCCCAACAATGAGCAGTTCTTC.

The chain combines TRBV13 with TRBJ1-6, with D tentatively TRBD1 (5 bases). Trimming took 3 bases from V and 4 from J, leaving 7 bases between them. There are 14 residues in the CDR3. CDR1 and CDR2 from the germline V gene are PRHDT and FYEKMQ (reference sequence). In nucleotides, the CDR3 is TGTGCCAGCAGCTTTCGACAGTATAATTCACCCCTCCACTTT. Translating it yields CASSFRQYNSPLHF.

The chain's CDR3 is CASEKRTGRPDEQFF. The DNA of the CDR3 is TGTGCCAGCGAAAAAAGAACAGGACGCCCCGATGAGCAGTTCTTC. The rearrangement links TRBV6-6 to TRBJ2-1; maybe TRBD1 (5 bases). V was clipped by 8 bases and J by 8 bases, with 22 bases between them. Germline lookup yields CDR1 MNHNY and CDR2 SVGAGI (reference sequence). The CDR3 has 15 amino acids.

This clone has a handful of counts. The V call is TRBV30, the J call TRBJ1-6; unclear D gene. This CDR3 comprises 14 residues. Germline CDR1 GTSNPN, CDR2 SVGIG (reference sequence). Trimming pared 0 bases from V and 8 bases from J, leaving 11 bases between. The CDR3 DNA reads TGTGCCTGGAGTGTTGTGGGGAGGGATTCACCCCTCCACTTT. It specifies CAWSVVGRDSPLHF. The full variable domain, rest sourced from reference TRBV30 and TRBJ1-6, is SQTIHQWPATLVQPVGSPLSLECTVEGTSNPNLYWYRQAAGRGLQLLFYSVGIGQISSEVPQNLSASRPQDRQFILSSKKLLLSDSGFYLCAWSVVGRDSPLHFGNGTRLTVT.

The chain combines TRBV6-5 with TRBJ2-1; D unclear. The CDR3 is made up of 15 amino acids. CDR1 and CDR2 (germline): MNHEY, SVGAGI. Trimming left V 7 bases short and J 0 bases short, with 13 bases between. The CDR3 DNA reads TGTGCCAGCAAAGGCGGTCTCCGCTCCTACAATGAGCAGTTCTTC. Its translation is CASKGGLRSYNEQFF.

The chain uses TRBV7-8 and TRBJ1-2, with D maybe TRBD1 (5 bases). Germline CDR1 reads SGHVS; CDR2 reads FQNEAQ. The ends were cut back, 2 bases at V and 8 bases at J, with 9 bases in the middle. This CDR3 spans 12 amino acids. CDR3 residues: CASSLSGFGYTF. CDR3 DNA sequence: TGTGCCAGCAGCTTATCAGGGTTCGGCTACACCTTC.

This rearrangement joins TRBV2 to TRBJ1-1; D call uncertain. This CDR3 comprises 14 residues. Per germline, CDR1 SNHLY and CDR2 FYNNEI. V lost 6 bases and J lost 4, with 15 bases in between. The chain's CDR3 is CASRTSVRGTEAFF. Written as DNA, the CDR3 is TGTGCCAGCAGAACGTCCGTCCGGGGCACTGAAGCTTTCTTT.

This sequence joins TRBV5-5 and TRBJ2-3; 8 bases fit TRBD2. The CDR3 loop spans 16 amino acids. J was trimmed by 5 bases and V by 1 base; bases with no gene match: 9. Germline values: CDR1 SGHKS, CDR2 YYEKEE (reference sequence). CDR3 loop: CASSLFSGGAVDTQYF. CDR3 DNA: TGTGCCAGCAGCTTGTTTTCCGGGGGGGCGGTAGATACGCAGTATTTT.

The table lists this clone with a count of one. The CDR3 loop is CASSMYRAYEQYF. The CDR3 DNA follows: TGTGCCAGTAGTATGTACAGGGCCTACGAGCAGTACTTC. The V call is TRBV19, the J call TRBJ2-7; possibly TRBD1 for D (6 bases). Germline V gene lookup returns CDR1 LNHDA and CDR2 SQIVND (reference sequence). Trimming cost V 3 bases and J 2 bases, with 8 bases left between them. The CDR3 sequence is 13 residues long.

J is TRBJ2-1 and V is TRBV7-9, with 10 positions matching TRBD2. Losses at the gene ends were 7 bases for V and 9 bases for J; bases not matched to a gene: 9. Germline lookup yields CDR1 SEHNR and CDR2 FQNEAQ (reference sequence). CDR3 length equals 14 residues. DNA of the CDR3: TGTGCCAGCAACCCCCTAGCGGGAGCTTCTGAGCAGTTCTTC. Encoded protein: CASNPLAGASEQFF.